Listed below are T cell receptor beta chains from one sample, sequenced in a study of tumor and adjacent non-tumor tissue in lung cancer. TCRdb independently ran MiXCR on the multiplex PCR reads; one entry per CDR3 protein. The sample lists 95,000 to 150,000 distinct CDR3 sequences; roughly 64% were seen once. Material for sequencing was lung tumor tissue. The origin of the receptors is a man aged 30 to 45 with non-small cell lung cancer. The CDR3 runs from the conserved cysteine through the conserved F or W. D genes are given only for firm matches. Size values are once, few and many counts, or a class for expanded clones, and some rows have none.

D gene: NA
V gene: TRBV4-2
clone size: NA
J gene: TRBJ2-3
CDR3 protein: CASSQKLDTDTQYF
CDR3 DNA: TGTGCCAGCAGCCAAAAACTCGACACAGATACACAGTATTTT

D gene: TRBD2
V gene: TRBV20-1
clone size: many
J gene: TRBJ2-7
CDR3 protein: CSAGELARFPYEQYF
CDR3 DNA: TGCAGTGCTGGAGAACTAGCGAGATTCCCCTACGAGCAGTACTTC

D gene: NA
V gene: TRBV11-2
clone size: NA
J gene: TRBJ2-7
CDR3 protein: CACSPLTEQYF
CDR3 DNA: TGTGCCTGCAGCCCCCTAACAGAGCAGTACTTC

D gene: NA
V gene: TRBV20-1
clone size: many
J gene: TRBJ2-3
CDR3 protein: CTGNNLGDTQYF
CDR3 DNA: TGCACGGGGAACAACCTGGGAGATACGCAGTATTTT

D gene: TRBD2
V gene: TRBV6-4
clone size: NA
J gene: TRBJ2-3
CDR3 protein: CASSPSSGGGYTDTQYF
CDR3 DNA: TGTGCCAGCAGCCCTTCATCGGGCGGGGGGTACACAGATACGCAGTATTTT

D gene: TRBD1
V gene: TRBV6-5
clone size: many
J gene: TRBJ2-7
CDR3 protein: CASTPPGQGAGEQYF
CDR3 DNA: TGTGCCAGCACCCCGCCGGGACAGGGGGCCGGTGAGCAGTACTTC

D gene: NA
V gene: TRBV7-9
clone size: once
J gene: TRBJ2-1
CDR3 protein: CARSLGGSGSYNEQFF
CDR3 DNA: TGTGCCAGGAGCTTAGGCGGGTCGGGCTCCTACAATGAGCAGTTCTTC

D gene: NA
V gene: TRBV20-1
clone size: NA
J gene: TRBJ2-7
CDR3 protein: CSAAEYEQYF
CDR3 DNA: TGCAGTGCAGCCGAGTACGAGCAGTACTTC

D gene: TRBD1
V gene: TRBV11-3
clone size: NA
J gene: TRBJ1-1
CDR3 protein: CASSTGQGDTKALF
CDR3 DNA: TGTGCCAGCAGCACGGGACAGGGAGACACTAAAGCTCTCTTT

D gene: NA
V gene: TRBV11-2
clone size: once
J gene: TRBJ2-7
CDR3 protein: CASSLTGLGEQYF
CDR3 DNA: TGTGCCAGCAGCTTGACAGGCTTGGGCGAGCAGTACTTC

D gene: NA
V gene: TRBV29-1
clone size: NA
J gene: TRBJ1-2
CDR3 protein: CSARMDSTNYGYTF
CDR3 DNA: TGCAGCGCCCGCATGGATTCAACTAACTATGGCTACACCTTC

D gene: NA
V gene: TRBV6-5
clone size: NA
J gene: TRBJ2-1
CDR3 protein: CASGSGLTGGNEQFF
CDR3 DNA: TGTGCCAGCGGTTCGGGCCTGACCGGAGGGAATGAGCAGTTCTTC

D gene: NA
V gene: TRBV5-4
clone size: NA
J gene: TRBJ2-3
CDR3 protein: CASSLGSRVPDTQYF
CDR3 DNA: TGTGCCAGCAGCTTGGGGAGTAGAGTTCCAGATACGCAGTATTTT

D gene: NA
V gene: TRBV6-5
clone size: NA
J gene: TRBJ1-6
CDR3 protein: CTSSPGGRAHSPLHF
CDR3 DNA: TGTACCAGCAGTCCAGGCGGCAGGGCGCATTCACCCCTCCACTTT

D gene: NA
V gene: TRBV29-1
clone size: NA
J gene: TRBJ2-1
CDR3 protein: CSAYRDGYNEQLF
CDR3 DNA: TGCAGCGCTTACCGGGACGGGTACAATGAACAGCTCTTC

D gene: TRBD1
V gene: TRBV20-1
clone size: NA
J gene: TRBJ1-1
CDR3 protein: CSARVHGTANIKAFF
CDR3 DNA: TGCAGTGCTAGAGTTCATGGGACAGCAAACATTAAAGCTTTCTTC

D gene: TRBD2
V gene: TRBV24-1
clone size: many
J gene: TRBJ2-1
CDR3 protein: CATRSGTSGGLWIF
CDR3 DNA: TGTGCCACCAGGTCCGGGACTAGCGGGGGTCTCTGGATCTTC

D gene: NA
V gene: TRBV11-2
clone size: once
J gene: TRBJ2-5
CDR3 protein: CARSHMVETQYF
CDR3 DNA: TGTGCCAGGAGTCACATGGTCGAGACCCAGTACTTC

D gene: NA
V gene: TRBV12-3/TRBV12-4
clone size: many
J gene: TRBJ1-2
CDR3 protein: CASNSLSGYTF
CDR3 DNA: TGTGCCAGCAATTCGTTGTCTGGCTACACCTTC

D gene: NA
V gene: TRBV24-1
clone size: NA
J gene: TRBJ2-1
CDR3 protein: CATSDPTGSNYNEQFF
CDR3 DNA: TGTGCCACCAGTGATCCAACAGGGTCAAACTACAATGAGCAGTTCTTC

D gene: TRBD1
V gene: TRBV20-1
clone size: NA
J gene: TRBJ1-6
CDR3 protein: CTARTPGTGDPPLHF
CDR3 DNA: TGCACTGCTAGAACTCCCGGGACAGGGGACCCACCCCTCCACTTT

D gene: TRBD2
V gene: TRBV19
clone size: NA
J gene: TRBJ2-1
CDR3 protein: CATKLAGVYNEQFF
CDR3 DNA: TGTGCCACTAAACTAGCGGGAGTCTACAATGAGCAGTTCTTC

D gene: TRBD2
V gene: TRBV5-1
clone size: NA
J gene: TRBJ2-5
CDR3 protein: CTSSFAGEAETQYF
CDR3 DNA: TGCACCAGCAGCTTCGCGGGAGAGGCGGAGACCCAGTACTTC

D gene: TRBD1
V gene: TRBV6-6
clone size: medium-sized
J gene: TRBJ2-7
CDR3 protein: CASHRDSAYEQYF
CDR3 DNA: TGTGCCAGCCACCGGGACAGCGCCTACGAGCAGTACTTC

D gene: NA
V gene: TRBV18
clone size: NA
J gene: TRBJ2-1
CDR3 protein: CASSPPSGSSYYEQFF
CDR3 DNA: TGTGCCAGCTCACCACCGAGCGGTAGCTCCTACTATGAGCAGTTCTTC

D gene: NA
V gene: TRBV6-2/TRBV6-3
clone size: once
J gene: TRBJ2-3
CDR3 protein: CASNASRSWTYTQYF
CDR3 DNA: TGTGCCAGCAATGCTAGCAGGAGTTGGACATATACGCAGTATTTT

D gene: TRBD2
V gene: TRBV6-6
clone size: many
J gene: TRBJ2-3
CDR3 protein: CASRRIAGGPDTQYF
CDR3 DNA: TGTGCCAGCCGTAGGATAGCGGGGGGGCCGGATACGCAGTATTTT

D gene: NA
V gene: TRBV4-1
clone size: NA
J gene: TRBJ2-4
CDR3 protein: CASNPLPHQDYAAKNIQYF
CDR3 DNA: TGCGCCAGCAACCCCCTACCCCATCAGGACTATGCAGCCAAAAACATTCAGTACTTC

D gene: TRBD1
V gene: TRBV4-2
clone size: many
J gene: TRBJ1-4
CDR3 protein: CASGGQAVEKLFF
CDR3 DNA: TGTGCCAGCGGGGGACAGGCGGTTGAAAAACTGTTTTTT

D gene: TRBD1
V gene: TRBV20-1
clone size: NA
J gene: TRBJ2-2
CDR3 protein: CSASRGFTGELFF
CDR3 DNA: TGCAGTGCTAGCAGGGGGTTCACAGGGGAGCTGTTTTTT

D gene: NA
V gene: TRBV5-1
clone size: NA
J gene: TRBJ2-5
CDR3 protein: CASSFGAEQETQYF
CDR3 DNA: TGCGCCAGCAGCTTCGGAGCGGAGCAAGAGACCCAGTACTTC

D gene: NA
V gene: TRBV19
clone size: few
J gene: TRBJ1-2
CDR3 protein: CASTDSANYGYTF
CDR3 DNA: TGTGCCAGTACGGACAGTGCTAACTATGGCTACACCTTC

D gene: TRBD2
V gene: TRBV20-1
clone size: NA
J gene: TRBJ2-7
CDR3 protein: CSASTSGAYEQYF
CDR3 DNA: TGCAGTGCTTCGACTAGCGGAGCGTACGAGCAGTACTTC

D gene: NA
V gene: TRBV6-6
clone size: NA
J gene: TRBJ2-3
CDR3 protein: CASSYGGSRTDTQCF
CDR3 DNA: TGTGCCAGCAGTTACGGTGGGAGCCGGACAGATACGCAGTGTTTT

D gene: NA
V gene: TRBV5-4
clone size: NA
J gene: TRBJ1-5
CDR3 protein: CASSPGVGDQPHHF
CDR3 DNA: TGTGCCAGCAGCCCCGGGGTAGGGGACCAGCCCCACCATTTT

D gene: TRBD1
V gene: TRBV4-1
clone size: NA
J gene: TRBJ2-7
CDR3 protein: CASSDAPRQGYEQYF
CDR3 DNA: TGCGCCAGCAGTGATGCTCCGAGACAGGGCTACGAGCAGTACTTC

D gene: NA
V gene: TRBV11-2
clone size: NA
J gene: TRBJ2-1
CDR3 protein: CANSRRFYNEQFF
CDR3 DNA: TGTGCCAACAGCCGACGCTTTTACAATGAGCAATTCTTC

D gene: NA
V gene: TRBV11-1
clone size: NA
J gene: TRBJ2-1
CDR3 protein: CNSSLVLYNEQFF
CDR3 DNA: TGTAACAGCAGCTTAGTTTTGTACAATGAGCAGTTCTTC

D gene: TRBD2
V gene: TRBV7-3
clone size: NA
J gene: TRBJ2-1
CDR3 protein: CASNLTGGLAGGVYDEQFF
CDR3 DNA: TGTGCCAGCAACTTAACGGGAGGGCTAGCGGGAGGGGTGTACGATGAGCAGTTCTTC

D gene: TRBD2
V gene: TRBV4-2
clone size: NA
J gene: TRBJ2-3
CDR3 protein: CASSPAGASGTDMQYF
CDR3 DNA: TGTGCCAGCAGTCCCGCCGGGGCTAGCGGCACAGATATGCAGTATTTT